These 6 T cell receptor beta chains share one sample of origin, sequenced in a study of blood T cell repertoires in COVID-19. Libraries were prepared by immunoSEQ multiplex PCR; TCRdb keeps only in-frame clonotypes and omits some of them. The table shows 400,000 to 550,000 clones, with around 89% occurring only once. The specimen was peripheral blood. These receptors were taken from a woman in her thirties with acute or convalescent COVID-19.

This clone was picked up a small number of times. The chain links TRBV6-1 to TRBJ1-2; 7 bases are a match to TRBD1. The CDR3 totals 14 residues. Germline CDR1 MNHNS, CDR2 SASEGT. V trimming: 1 base; J trimming: 4 bases; junction bases outside the gene matches: 3. Here the CDR3 reads CASSEGPGGYGYTF. The CDR3 region has the DNA TGTGCCAGCAGTGAAGGGCCAGGGGGCTATGGCTACACCTTC.

This sequence joins TRBV6-1 and TRBJ1-1; 9 nucleotides align to TRBD1. Germline V gene sequence: CDR1 MNHNS, CDR2 SASEGT. This CDR3 spans 13 amino acids. J lost 5 bases, V lost 3 bases, and 1 base had no gene match. DNA for the CDR3: TGTGCCAGCAGTGAGGACAGGGGAACTGAAGCTTTCTTT. Translated, it gives CASSEDRGTEAFF.

The rearrangement links TRBV7-9 to TRBJ2-1, with 11 bases fitting TRBD2. This CDR3 has 16 residues. Per germline, CDR1 SEHNR and CDR2 FQNEAQ (reference sequence). The junction had 6 bases not matched to a gene; V was cut back by 3 bases and J by 5 bases. This chain's CDR3 is CASSFGLAGGHNEQFF. The CDR3 DNA follows: TGTGCCAGCAGCTTTGGGTTAGCGGGGGGGCACAATGAGCAGTTCTTC.

This rearrangement joins TRBV7-7 to TRBJ2-2; tentatively, D is TRBD1 (6 bases). This CDR3 spans 13 amino acids. V gave up 5 bases and J gave up 6 bases, with 10 bases separating them. Germline V gene sequence: CDR1 SSHAT, CDR2 FNYEAQ (reference sequence). The CDR3 sequence: CASSLDRSGELFF. CDR3 coding DNA: TGTGCCAGCAGCCTTGACAGGTCCGGGGAGCTGTTTTTT.

The V gene is TRBV5-1, the J gene TRBJ2-5; the D gene is possibly TRBD1 (6 bases). CDR1 is SGHRS and CDR2 is YFSETQ in the germline V gene. V shed 3 bases and J shed 7 bases, with 19 bases lying between them. The CDR3 is made up of 15 amino acids. CDR3 region: CASSSGQNYEGTQYF. CDR3 nucleotide sequence: TGCGCCAGCAGCTCCGGACAGAATTACGAAGGGACCCAGTACTTC.

The chain carries TRBV4-2 and TRBJ2-3; D is unresolved. From germline, CDR1 is LGHNA and CDR2 YNFKEQ. The CDR3 spans 14 residues. Between the trimmed V and J ends, which lost 0 bases and 3 bases, there was a span of 7 bases. The CDR3 protein is CASSQEFMTDTQYF. CDR3 nucleotides: TGTGCCAGCAGCCAAGAATTTATGACAGATACGCAGTATTTT.